This record concerns one T cell receptor beta chain sequence. What it binds is unknown. This sample was taken from a study of vaccination and CD4 T cells after COVID-19. Study-wide context: Convalescent donors totaled six males and four females, including two who were Hispanic. Researchers treated cells with overlapping spike peptides taken from SARS-CoV-2, HCoV-NL63, HCoV-OC43 and HCoV-229E. Findings and limits, study-wide: Recorded median SARS-CoV-2-reactive clonotype numbers increased from about 20 to 38 without reaching significance.

The treatment here: roughly 10-day PBMC culture with coronavirus spike peptide pools or control peptides (ViraFEST assay). Sequenced with the Oncomine TCR Beta short-read assay was DNA taken from cultured CD4+ T cells. A single record per CDR3 protein comes from TCRdb applying MiXCR to the PCR reads. There are 20,000 or so distinct CDR3 sequences in the sample; approximately 61% occur only once, and about a tenth lies in the top ten. The specimen comprised CD4+ T cells from blood, cultured in vitro, sampled after SARS-CoV-2 vaccination. The TCR was taken from a human donor who had recovered from COVID-19.

The CDR3 loop reads CASSFSQNTEAFF. The CDR3 DNA is TGTGCCAGCAGCTTCAGCCAGAACACTGAAGCTTTCTTT. This chain joins TRBV5-4 and TRBJ1-1; D remains ambiguous. Germline lookup yields CDR1 SGHNT and CDR2 YYREEE (reference sequence). V gave up 2 bases and J gave up 1 base, with 6 bases separating them. This CDR3 is 13 amino acids long.